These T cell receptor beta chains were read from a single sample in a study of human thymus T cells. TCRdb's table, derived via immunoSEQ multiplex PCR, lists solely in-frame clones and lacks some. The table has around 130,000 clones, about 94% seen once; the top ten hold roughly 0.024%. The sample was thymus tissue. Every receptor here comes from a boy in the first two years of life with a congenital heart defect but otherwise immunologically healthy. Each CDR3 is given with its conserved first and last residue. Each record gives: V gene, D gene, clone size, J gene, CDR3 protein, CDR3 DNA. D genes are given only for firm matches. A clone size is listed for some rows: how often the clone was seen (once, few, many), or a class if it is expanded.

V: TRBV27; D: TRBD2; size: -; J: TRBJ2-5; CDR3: CASSPLAGGVETQYF; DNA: TGTGCCAGCAGTCCCCTAGCGGGGGGAGTAGAGACCCAGTACTTC
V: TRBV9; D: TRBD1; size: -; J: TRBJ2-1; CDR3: CASSVVRGQGFGEQFF; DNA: TGTGCCAGCAGCGTAGTGCGGGGACAGGGCTTCGGTGAGCAGTTCTTC
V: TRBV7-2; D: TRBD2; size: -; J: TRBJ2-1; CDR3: CASSKAGGRYSYNEQFF; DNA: TGTGCCAGCAGTAAAGCGGGGGGGCGTTACTCCTACAATGAGCAGTTCTTC
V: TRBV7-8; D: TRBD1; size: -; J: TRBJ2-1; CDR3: CASSLDRGRATNEQFF; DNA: TGTGCCAGCAGCTTAGACAGGGGGCGCGCGACTAATGAGCAGTTCTTC
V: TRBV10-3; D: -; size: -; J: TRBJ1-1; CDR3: CAISVSQNTEAFF; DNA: TGTGCCATCAGTGTGTCACAGAACACTGAAGCTTTCTTT
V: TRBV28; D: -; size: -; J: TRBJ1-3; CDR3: CASSLRTGFGNTIYF; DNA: TGTGCCAGCAGTTTAAGGACGGGCTTTGGAAACACCATATATTTT
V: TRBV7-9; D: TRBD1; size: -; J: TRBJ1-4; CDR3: CASSHPGQRQEKLFF; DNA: TGTGCCAGCAGCCACCCGGGACAGCGTCAGGAAAAACTGTTTTTT
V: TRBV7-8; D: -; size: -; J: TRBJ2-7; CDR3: CASSSTGKVQEQYF; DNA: TGTGCCAGCAGCTCGACTGGGAAGGTACAGGAGCAGTACTTC
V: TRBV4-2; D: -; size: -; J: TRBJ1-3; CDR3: CASSQDFGVLSGNTIYF; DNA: TGTGCCAGCAGCCAAGATTTCGGGGTCCTCTCTGGAAACACCATATATTTT
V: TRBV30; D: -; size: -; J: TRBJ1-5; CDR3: CAWSPHRSQPQHF; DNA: TGTGCCTGGAGTCCCCACAGATCTCAGCCCCAGCATTTT
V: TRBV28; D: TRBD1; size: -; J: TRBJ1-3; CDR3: CASRSGTGGPFYSGNTIYF; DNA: TGTGCCAGCAGATCCGGGACAGGGGGCCCCTTCTACTCTGGAAACACCATATATTTT
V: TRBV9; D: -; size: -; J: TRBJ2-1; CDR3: CASSVGLGQYNEQFF; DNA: TGTGCCAGCAGCGTAGGTTTAGGGCAATACAATGAGCAGTTCTTC
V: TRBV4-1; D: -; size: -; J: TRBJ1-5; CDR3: CASSQVWYLGWQTFVGNQPQHF; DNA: TGCGCCAGCAGCCAAGTTTGGTATCTGGGGTGGCAGACCTTTGTCGGCAATCAGCCCCAGCATTTT
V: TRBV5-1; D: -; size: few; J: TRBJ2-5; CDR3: CASSLQETQYF; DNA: TGCGCCAGCAGCTTACAAGAGACCCAGTACTTC
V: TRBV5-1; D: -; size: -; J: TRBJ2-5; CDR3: CASSLVSIPETQYF; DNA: TGCGCCAGCAGCTTGGTGTCGATCCCAGAGACCCAGTACTTC
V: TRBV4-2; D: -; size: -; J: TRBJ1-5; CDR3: CASSQDTTGEPQHF; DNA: TGTGCCAGCAGCCAAGATACCACCGGGGAGCCCCAGCATTTT
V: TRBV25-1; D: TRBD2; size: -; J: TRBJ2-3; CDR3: CASSEFVWGGGTDTQYF; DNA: TGTGCCAGCAGTGAATTTGTCTGGGGGGGAGGCACAGATACGCAGTATTTT
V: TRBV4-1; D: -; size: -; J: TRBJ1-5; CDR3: CASSRGGGRNQPQHF; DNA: TGCGCCAGCAGCCGAGGGGGGGGGAGGAATCAGCCCCAGCATTTT
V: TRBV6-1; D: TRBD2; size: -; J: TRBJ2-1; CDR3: CASSEGLAGAWSEQFF; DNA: TGTGCCAGCAGTGAAGGGCTAGCGGGGGCTTGGAGTGAGCAGTTCTTC
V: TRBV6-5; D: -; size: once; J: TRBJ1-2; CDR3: CASSGSISSYGYTF; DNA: TGTGCCAGCAGTGGGAGTATTTCTTCCTATGGCTACACCTTC
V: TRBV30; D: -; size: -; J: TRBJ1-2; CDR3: CAWSILLAGGYTF; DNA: TGTGCCTGGAGTATCCTATTGGCGGGGGGCTACACCTTC
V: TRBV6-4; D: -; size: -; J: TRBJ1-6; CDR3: CASNDPGETLVNSPLHF; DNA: TGTGCCAGCAATGACCCTGGAGAAACCCTCGTAAATTCACCCCTCCACTTT
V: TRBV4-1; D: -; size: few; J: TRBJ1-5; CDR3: CASSQVGDQPQHF; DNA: TGCGCCAGCAGCCAAGTCGGGGATCAGCCCCAGCATTTT
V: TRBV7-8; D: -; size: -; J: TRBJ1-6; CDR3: CASSSGRQGNSPLHF; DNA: TGTGCCAGCAGCAGTGGGCGGCAGGGAAATTCACCCCTCCACTTT
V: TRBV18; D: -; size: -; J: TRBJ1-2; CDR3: CASSPPGAWRYSHGYTF; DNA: TGTGCCAGCTCACCACCGGGGGCTTGGAGATATTCCCATGGCTACACCTTC
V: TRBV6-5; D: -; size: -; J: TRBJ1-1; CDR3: CASSSQRGRVTEAFF; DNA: TGTGCCAGCAGTTCGCAACGAGGGAGAGTCACTGAAGCTTTCTTT
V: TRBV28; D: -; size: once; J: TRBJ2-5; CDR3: CASSLSGGEETQYF; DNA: TGTGCCAGCAGTTTATCCGGGGGCGAAGAGACCCAGTACTTC
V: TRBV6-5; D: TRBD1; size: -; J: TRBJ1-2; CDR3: CASSHDRAFYGYTF; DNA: TGTGCCAGCAGTCACGACAGGGCCTTCTATGGCTACACCTTC